The source of this TCR beta chain is a study of shared clonotypes between healthy human individuals. There are a few counts of this clone. The CDR3 is 16 amino acids. The germline CDR1 and CDR2 sequences are MDHEN and SYDVKM. V was clipped by 6 bases and J by 2 bases, with 20 bases between them. Replicate PCRs from sorted subsets contained approximately 200 ng DNA, which is some 32,000 T cell genomes. The data were produced by immunoSEQ multiplex PCR, yet TCRdb's version contains in-frame clones alone and is incomplete. This sample has about 1.1 million clones, with 75% to 80% found just once. This sequence was found in a young man in good health. Some clones in this sample may be carry-over from other donors' samples. This chain uses TRBV28 with TRBJ2-7, with D perhaps TRBD1 or TRBD2 (5 bases each). The source material was memory CD4+ T cells from PBMCs. As to subset: CD45RA-negative fraction. CDR3 protein: CASSESTGTATYEQYF. The CDR3 bases are TGTGCCAGCAGCGAGTCAACCGGGACCGCTACCTACGAGCAGTACTTC. Using reference TRBV28 and TRBJ2-7 for the parts outside the CDR3, the full variable domain is DVKVTQSSRYLVKRTGEKVFLECVQDMDHENMFWYRQDPGLGLRLIYFSYDVKMKEKGDIPEGYSVSREKKERFSLILESASTNQTSMYLCASSESTGTATYEQYFGPGTRLTVT.